This TCR beta chain was captured in a study of OX40 agonist ivuxolimab in advanced cancers. Looking at the study overall: Eligibility admitted prior anti-PD-1, anti-PD-L1 or anti-CTLA-4 therapy; 40% had some.

The CDR3 consists of 13 residues. V lost 4 bases, J lost 6 bases, and 12 bases lay in between. CDR1 GTSNPN and CDR2 SVGIG come from the germline V gene (reference sequence). Clones were sequenced by immunoSEQ multiplex PCR, and TCRdb holds only the in-frame ones, with some missing. Of more than 9,500 clones listed, about 86% are singletons. Concerning this clone: Its antigen is currently unknown.

Findings and limits, study-wide: At doses 0.1 to 3.0 mg/kg, CD4+ and CD8+ clones expanded. On average, CD8+ T cells showed a greater number of expanded clones than CD4+.

This sequence originates from an adult with an advanced solid tumor such as melanoma, head and neck, liver or kidney cancer. The material sequenced was CD4+ or CD8+ T cells sorted from blood, taken in a trial of the OX40 agonist ivuxolimab. This chain joins TRBV30 and TRBJ2-2; D is perhaps TRBD2 (5 bases). The CDR3 DNA sequence: TGTGCCTGGACTAGCCTTTCGCCCGGGGAGCTGTTTTTT. Amino acid sequence: CAWTSLSPGELFF.